Presented here are 14 T cell receptor beta chains from one specimen sequenced in a study of vaccination effects on CD4 cells after COVID-19. The repertoire was sequenced with immunoSEQ multiplex PCR; TCRdb's copy has only in-frame clones and lacks some. The data hold 60,000 to 85,000 clones, with 74% observed a single time. ViraFEST assay sequencing came after antigen-specific CD4+ T cells were expanded with viral peptide pools. When about ten days of culture had elapsed, CD4+ T cells were isolated. Two-dose BNT162b2 or mRNA-1273 vaccination was given to participants. What these receptors recognize is not known. The specimen comprised CD4+ T cells from PBMCs cultured with HCoV-229E spike peptides, sampled after COVID-19 vaccination. The receptors here all came from a human donor who received a COVID-19 vaccine.

This rearrangement joins TRBV24-1 to TRBJ2-3; 11 positions agree with TRBD2. From germline, CDR1 is KGHDR and CDR2 SFDVKD. The CDR3 consists of 14 residues. J was trimmed by 2 bases and V by 9 bases; bases with no gene match: 3. The CDR3 loop reads CATQTSGDTDTQYF. The CDR3 coding sequence is TGTGCCACCCAGACTAGCGGGGACACAGATACGCAGTATTTT.

V and J are TRBV6-5 and TRBJ1-2; D call uncertain. The germline CDR1 and CDR2 sequences are MNHEY and SVGAGI. The ends were cut back, 0 bases at V and 4 bases at J, with 9 bases in the middle. The CDR3 has 14 residues. CDR3 protein: CASSYSRHPYGYTF. CDR3 nucleotide sequence: TGTGCCAGCAGTTACTCTCGACACCCCTATGGCTACACCTTC.

The V and J genes are TRBV19 and TRBJ1-5; TRBD1 is a possible D gene (6 bases). CDR1 is LNHDA and CDR2 is SQIVND in the germline V gene (reference sequence). Trimming shortened V by 1 base and J by 2 bases, and 15 bases separated the two germline ends. The CDR3 length is 17 residues. CDR3 in DNA: TGTGCCAGTAGTATAGCCAGGGGATTAAGAGGCAATCAGCCCCAGCATTTT. It codes for CASSIARGLRGNQPQHF.

The chain uses TRBV28 and TRBJ1-6; D not resolved. The germline V and J ends were trimmed by 6 bases and 11 bases, with 17 bases remaining between them. Germline CDR1 reads MDHEN; CDR2 reads SYDVKM. This CDR3 contains 14 residues. Written as DNA, the CDR3 is TGTGCCAGCAGCTTGGGAGTCGCCAGGCCACCCCTCCACTTT. Amino acid sequence: CASSLGVARPPLHF.

The rearrangement links TRBV6-6 to TRBJ1-2; TRBD1 matches 9 bases. Germline trimming cut 5 bases from V and 0 bases from J; bases unmatched to any gene: 4. The CDR3 length is 15 residues. Germline V CDR1 and CDR2: MNHNY, SVGAGI (reference sequence). CDR3 in amino acids: CASSQGTGTNYGYTF. CDR3 nucleotide sequence: TGTGCCAGCAGTCAGGGGACAGGGACTAACTATGGCTACACCTTC.

The rearrangement links TRBV7-8 to TRBJ1-5, with D unresolved. V lost 5 bases to trimming and J lost 8 bases, with 10 bases between them. Germline assignment: CDR1 SGHVS and CDR2 FQNEAQ. The CDR3 runs to 12 residues. Here the CDR3 reads CASSPYGKPQHF. Written as DNA, the CDR3 is TGTGCCAGCAGCCCCTACGGTAAGCCCCAGCATTTT.

The V gene is TRBV5-1, the J gene TRBJ1-1; D remains unclear. This CDR3 has 13 residues. Germline V gene lookup returns CDR1 SGHRS and CDR2 YFSETQ. V gave up 8 bases and J gave up 3 bases, with 14 bases separating them. Written as DNA, the CDR3 is TGCGCCAGTCGCTATAAGGAAGACACTGAAGCTTTCTTT. Its protein product is CASRYKEDTEAFF.

The V call is TRBV12-3 or TRBV12-4, the J call TRBJ1-5; D remains unclear. V gave up 4 bases and J gave up 6 bases, with 7 bases separating them. The CDR3 runs to 12 residues. The CDR3 bases are TGTGCCAGCAGTTCATTCGCTCAGCCCCAGCATTTT. This encodes CASSSFAQPQHF.

The rearrangement joins TRBV18 to TRBJ1-1, with TRBD1 matching 8 bases. V was pared by 2 bases and J by 4 bases, with 0 bases of the junction left unmatched. CDR3 length equals 13 residues. Germline V CDR1 and CDR2: KGHSH, LQKENI. The CDR3 bases are TGTGCCAGCTCACCAACAGGGGGCACTGAAGCTTTCTTT. Translated: CASSPTGGTEAFF.

This clone has more than one count but fewer than ten. The chain couples TRBV11-2 to TRBJ1-2; no clear D gene. V was cut by 0 bases and J by 3 bases, with 11 bases left in between. The V gene's germline CDR1 is SGHAT and CDR2 FQNNGV. There are 15 residues in the CDR3. CDR3 bases: TGTGCCAGCAGCTTAGACCACAGCCCTTACTATGGCTACACCTTC. Its translation is CASSLDHSPYYGYTF.

V gene TRBV30 combines with J gene TRBJ2-1, with D perhaps matching TRBD1 (6 bases). In germline, CDR1 is GTSNPN, CDR2 SVGIG (reference sequence). This CDR3 has 14 residues. V was shortened by 1 base and J by 6 bases, with 13 bases between the two germline ends. This CDR3 reads CAWSGTVSSNEQFF. Written as DNA, the CDR3 is TGTGCCTGGAGTGGGACAGTCAGCTCCAATGAGCAGTTCTTC.

The V call is TRBV4-1, the J call TRBJ1-4, with TRBD1 matching over 10 bases. This CDR3 comprises 16 residues. CDR1 and CDR2 from the germline V gene are MGHRA and YSYEKL. V shed 4 bases and J 6 bases; nucleotides not matched to a gene: 8. DNA for the CDR3: TGCGCCAGCAGCCGAAAACCCGGGACAGGGGATGAAAAACTGTTTTTT. Its translation is CASSRKPGTGDEKLFF.

V gene TRBV5-1 combines with J gene TRBJ2-1; D not certain. The germline V gene has CDR1 SGHRS and CDR2 YFSETQ. Trimming shortened V by 0 bases and J by 8 bases, and 15 bases separated the two germline ends. The CDR3 runs 15 residues. The CDR3: CASSLGLAGQDEQFF. The CDR3 coding sequence is TGCGCCAGCAGCTTGGGGTTGGCTGGCCAGGATGAGCAGTTCTTC.

The CDR3 DNA reads TGTGCCAGCAGCCCTCCAGGACGGCCTACGTGGAACACCGGGGAGCTGTTTTTT. Encoded protein: CASSPPGRPTWNTGELFF. V is TRBV3-1 (or the pseudogene TRBV3-2) and J is TRBJ2-2, with D hard to call. Deletions cut 4 bases from V and 1 base from J, with 19 bases between. The CDR3 contains 18 residues. The germline V gene encodes CDR1 LGHDT and CDR2 YNNKEL (reference sequence).